The 9 T cell receptor beta chains in this list originate from one sample, sequenced in a study of T-cell reconstitution after alpha-beta-depleted transplantation in children. Unique molecular identifiers were incorporated when the TCRbeta library was constructed. TCRdb reprocessed the PCR reads with MiXCR, giving one entry per CDR3 protein. The data show more than 150,000 distinct CDR3 sequences, with less than 8% seen just once and more than 2.5% held by the top ten. Sequenced material: PBMCs from the stem cell graft donor, taken from the stem cell graft. All receptors derive from a human donor who donated a stem cell graft to a child with Wiskott-Aldrich syndrome.

In this sample, this clonotype turned up many times. V gene TRBV12-3 or TRBV12-4 combines with J gene TRBJ2-1; TRBD2 aligns across 11 bases. There are 14 residues in the CDR3. Trimming at V came to 5 bases and at J to 7 bases, leaving 4 bases not matched to a gene. CDR3 sequence: CASSAGTSGNEQFF. The DNA for the CDR3 is TGTGCCAGCAGTGCCGGGACTAGCGGAAATGAGCAGTTCTTC.

This clonotype occurred a few times. The chain has TRBV20-1 and TRBJ2-3; possible D gene TRBD2, 5 bases. CDR3 length: 16 amino acids. Looked up from germline, CDR1 is DFQATT and CDR2 is SNEGSKA (reference sequence). V gave up 1 base and J gave up 0 bases, with 14 bases separating them. CDR3 region: CSARGLIGISTDTQYF. DNA for the CDR3: TGCAGTGCTAGAGGGTTAATCGGGATTAGCACAGATACGCAGTATTTT.

Many counts were recorded for this clonotype. The chain joins TRBV12-3 or TRBV12-4 to TRBJ2-3; the D gene could be TRBD1 or TRBD2 (5 bases each). V lost 5 bases and J 4 bases, leaving 19 bases between the germline ends. The CDR3 has 16 amino acids. This chain's CDR3 is CASSHPGTHPADTQYF. CDR3 nucleotides: TGTGCCAGCAGTCACCCCGGGACCCATCCGGCAGATACGCAGTATTTT.

This clonotype was counted many times. The chain uses TRBV27 and TRBJ2-1; TRBD2 agrees at 9 bases. The ends lost 10 bases at V and 5 bases at J; junction bases unmatched: 9. Germline loops: CDR1 MNHEY, CDR2 SMNVEV (reference sequence). This CDR3 is 14 amino acids long. The CDR3 reads CATRAGGVNNEQFF. The CDR3 region has the DNA TGTGCCACCCGAGCGGGAGGAGTAAACAATGAGCAGTTCTTC.

The sample holds many counts of this clonotype. J is TRBJ1-1 and V is TRBV7-8; D gene unclear. Looked up from germline, CDR1 is SGHVS and CDR2 is FQNEAQ. CDR3 length: 15 residues. V lost 1 base and J 1 base, leaving 10 bases between the germline ends. CDR3 DNA sequence: TGTGCCAGCAGCTTAGTCTGGACTGCGAACACTGAAGCTTTCTTT. Translated: CASSLVWTANTEAFF.

Many counts were recorded for this clonotype. This rearrangement joins TRBV27 to TRBJ2-7; no definite D call. CDR1 is MNHEY, CDR2 SMNVEV, per germline (reference sequence). V was clipped by 4 bases and J by 0 bases, with 10 bases between them. The CDR3 is made up of 14 amino acids. CDR3 nucleotide sequence: TGTGCCAGCAGTTCTAACAGTAACTCCTACGAGCAGTACTTC. It encodes CASSSNSNSYEQYF.

This clonotype qualifies as medium-sized. The chain has TRBV29-1 and TRBJ1-2, with D tentatively TRBD1 (6 bases). Germline CDR1 reads SQVTM; CDR2 reads ANQGSEA. Trimming removed 4 bases from V and 3 bases from J, with 12 bases in between. The CDR3 is made up of 13 amino acids. CDR3 sequence reads: CSVAAGGDYGYTF. CDR3 nucleotides: TGCAGCGTTGCGGCGGGGGGCGACTATGGCTACACCTTC.

This clonotype was observed many times. The rearrangement links TRBV10-3 to TRBJ2-3; D gene unclear. CDR3 length: 11 amino acids. Trimming took 5 bases from V and 6 from J, leaving 6 bases between them. CDR1 is ENHRY, CDR2 SYGVKD, per germline. CDR3 bases: TGTGCCATCAGTCCTAAGGATACGCAGTATTTT. It encodes CAISPKDTQYF.

Only a few counts were recorded for this clonotype. In DNA, the CDR3 is TGTGCCAGCAGCTCCCGGACAGGGAGCCCCGGTGAAGCTTTCTTT. Its translation: CASSSRTGSPGEAFF. The gene calls are TRBV7-2 and TRBJ1-1, with TRBD1 matching over 8 bases. The CDR3 loop spans 15 amino acids. Trimming removed 4 bases from V and 7 bases from J; junction bases left unmatched: 11. CDR1 is SGHTA and CDR2 is FQGNSA in the germline V gene.